Shown below are 21 T cell receptor beta chains from a single sample sequenced in a study of lymphopenia after photon versus proton radiotherapy. Profiling relied on immunoSEQ multiplex PCR, and the TCRdb table lists in-frame clones only, not all of them. This sample has roughly 57,000 clones, with about 86% found just once. The source was peripheral blood, collected from a patient treated with photon-based radiotherapy. The receptors originated from a man aged 50 or older with gastric cancer.

The chain joins TRBV6-4 to TRBJ2-3; 7 bases are shared with TRBD1. Trimming at V came to 6 bases and at J to 1 base, leaving 4 bases not matched to a gene. Germline CDR1 is MRHNA and CDR2 is SNTAGT. This CDR3 region has 14 residues. CDR3 residues: CASSSGGGTDTQYF. In DNA form, the CDR3 reads TGTGCCAGCAGCTCAGGGGGAGGCACAGATACGCAGTATTTT.

The chain recombines TRBV7-9 with TRBJ1-1; D is unclear. V lost 3 bases to trimming and J lost 1 base, with 15 bases between them. Germline V gene data show CDR1 as SEHNR and CDR2 as FQNEAQ (reference sequence). This CDR3 is 16 amino acids long. Written as DNA, the CDR3 is TGTGCCAGCAGCTTCAATCCCGGCAGAGCGAACACTGAAGCTTTCTTT. Amino acid sequence: CASSFNPGRANTEAFF.

The CDR3 sequence is CASAGGAGGNQPQHF. CDR3 bases: TGTGCCAGTGCAGGGGGCGCGGGAGGCAATCAGCCCCAGCATTTT. This chain uses TRBV19 with TRBJ1-5; 8 bases map to TRBD1. The CDR3 is 15 residues long. Germline V gene data show CDR1 as LNHDA and CDR2 as SQIVND (reference sequence). With 8 bases clipped from V and 2 bases from J, the junction kept 8 bases outside the gene matches.

CDR3 sequence (DNA): TGTGCCAGCAGTGCCGGCGCGGGAGGTAGTGATGAGCAGTTCTTC. It yields the protein CASSAGAGGSDEQFF. V gene TRBV5-4 combines with J gene TRBJ2-1, with 8 bases identical to TRBD2. Germline lookup yields CDR1 SGHNT and CDR2 YYREEE (reference sequence). The CDR3 sequence is 15 residues long. V lost 5 bases to trimming and J lost 8 bases; unmatched junction nucleotides: 12.

In nucleotides, the CDR3 is TGCGCCAGCAGCTTTGAGGGACAGGGGGCCTACGAGCAGTACTTC. It is translated as CASSFEGQGAYEQYF. The rearrangement joins TRBV5-1 to TRBJ2-7; 11 bases map to TRBD1. CDR1 is SGHRS and CDR2 is YFSETQ in the germline V gene. CDR3 length: 15 residues. The V gene end was trimmed by 2 bases and the J gene end by 2 bases; junction bases not matched to a gene: 3.

CDR3 sequence (DNA): TGCGCCAGCGGCCCAGGGACCGAAGTTTCTCGTAAGACCGGGGAGCTGTTTTTT. Translated: CASGPGTEVSRKTGELFF. This sequence joins TRBV5-1 and TRBJ2-2; the D call may be TRBD1 or TRBD2 (5 bases each). The ends were cut back, 7 bases at V and 5 bases at J, with 27 bases in the middle. Germline CDR1 is SGHRS and CDR2 is YFSETQ. This CDR3 has 18 amino acids.

This clone was counted once. Here the CDR3 DNA reads TGTGCCAGCAAGATTAGCGGGTTTAACAATGAGCAGTTCTTC. It codes for CASKISGFNNEQFF. The genes are TRBV28 and TRBJ2-1; TRBD2 agrees at 7 bases. Germline values: CDR1 MDHEN, CDR2 SYDVKM. Losses at the gene ends were 7 bases for V and 5 bases for J; bases not matched to a gene: 8. The CDR3 is made up of 14 amino acids.

The J gene is TRBJ2-7, the V gene TRBV5-6; D might be TRBD1 (6 bases). Germline assignment: CDR1 SGHDT and CDR2 YYEEEE. This CDR3 has 17 residues. V shed 4 bases and J shed 5 bases, with 25 bases lying between them. CDR3 coding DNA: TGTGCCAGCAGCCCCGTGGGGGCGGAACCAAAGGGAGACGAGCAGTACTTC. Its protein is CASSPVGAEPKGDEQYF.

The CDR3 is CASSLFSNQPQHF. In nucleotides, the CDR3 is TGTGCCAGCAGTTTATTTAGCAATCAGCCCCAGCATTTT. The rearrangement joins TRBV28 to TRBJ1-5; D remains ambiguous. CDR1 and CDR2 from the germline V gene are MDHEN and SYDVKM. This CDR3 contains 13 residues. The V end lost 1 base, the J end lost 0 bases, and 1 base lay between the germline ends.

The V call is TRBV27, the J call TRBJ2-7; 12 nucleotides match TRBD2. V was pared by 5 bases and J by 3 bases, with 8 bases of the junction left unmatched. The CDR3 loop spans 16 amino acids. CDR1 MNHEY and CDR2 SMNVEV come from the germline V gene (reference sequence). The DNA of the CDR3 is TGTGCCAGCAGTAGACGACTAGCGGGGGTAAGCTACGAGCAGTACTTC. Encoded protein: CASSRRLAGVSYEQYF.

The chain recombines TRBV7-6 with TRBJ1-3; D uncertain. The CDR3 extends over 12 amino acids. CDR1 SGHVS and CDR2 FNYEAQ come from the germline V gene. Between the trimmed V and J ends, which lost 5 bases and 2 bases, there was a span of 4 bases. CDR3: CASSPAGNTIYF. The DNA for the CDR3 is TGTGCCAGCAGCCCTGCTGGAAACACCATATATTTT.

This rearrangement joins TRBV7-9 to TRBJ1-1, with 10 bases lining up with TRBD1. The CDR3 has 15 residues. The junction had 5 bases not matched to a gene; V was cut back by 1 base and J by 6 bases. Looked up from germline, CDR1 is SEHNR and CDR2 is FQNEAQ (reference sequence). The CDR3 nucleotides read TGTGCCAGCAGCTTAGGGGACAGGGGAGAATCTGAAGCTTTCTTT. It codes for CASSLGDRGESEAFF.

The J gene is TRBJ2-3, the V gene TRBV9; 9 bases are shared with TRBD1. Germline CDR1 and CDR2: SGDLS and YYNGEE. The CDR3 totals 17 residues. Trimming took 2 bases from V and 7 from J; bases not matched to a gene: 14. The CDR3 loop is CASSVTGTGLPPHTQYF. CDR3 DNA: TGTGCCAGCAGCGTCACCGGGACAGGGTTACCTCCCCATACGCAGTATTTT.

The chain joins TRBV5-4 to TRBJ2-5; a possible D gene is TRBD1 (6 bases). The germline V and J ends were trimmed by 4 bases and 2 bases, with 9 bases remaining between them. CDR3 size: 13 residues. The germline gives CDR1 SGHNT, CDR2 YYREEE (reference sequence). The CDR3 loop is CASSPGQQETQYF. As DNA, the CDR3 is TGTGCCAGCAGCCCCGGACAGCAAGAGACCCAGTACTTC.

This chain connects TRBV25-1 to TRBJ1-4, with D possibly matching TRBD1 (5 bases). Trimming shortened V by 5 bases and J by 4 bases, and 11 bases separated the two germline ends. Germline V CDR1 and CDR2: MGHDK, SYGVNS. This CDR3 comprises 14 residues. CDR3 sequence: CASSTWRGNEKLFF. The CDR3 DNA sequence: TGTGCCAGCAGTACCTGGAGGGGTAATGAAAAACTGTTTTTT.

This clone was picked up a small number of times. This sample includes further DNA sequences coding for the same CDR3. This chain joins TRBV18 and TRBJ1-5; 7 positions match TRBD1. This CDR3 has 15 amino acids. Per the germline V gene, CDR1 is KGHSH and CDR2 is LQKENI. The J segment lost 3 bases and the V segment lost 0 bases, leaving 2 bases of the junction unmatched. The CDR3 protein is CASSPPGQSNQPQHF. CDR3 bases: TGTGCCAGCTCACCACCGGGACAGTCCAATCAGCCCCAGCATTTT.

The chain couples TRBV7-9 to TRBJ1-1; the match to TRBD1 covers 10 bases. Looked up from germline, CDR1 is SEHNR and CDR2 is FQNEAQ (reference sequence). Trimming took 0 bases from V and 6 from J; bases not matched to a gene: 4. The CDR3 is 15 amino acids. The CDR3 coding sequence is TGTGCCAGCAGCTTAGCCGGGACAGGGGCCTCTGAAGCTTTCTTT. Translating it yields CASSLAGTGASEAFF.

The chain joins TRBV7-7 to TRBJ2-5; no definite D call. The germline V gene has CDR1 SSHAT and CDR2 FNYEAQ (reference sequence). This CDR3 spans 13 amino acids. V lost 3 bases, J lost 2 bases, and 7 bases lay in between. DNA of the CDR3: TGTGCCAGCAGCTTCGCTCTGCAAGAGACCCAGTACTTC. Translating gives CASSFALQETQYF.

The V call is TRBV4-2, the J call TRBJ2-2, with TRBD1 as a possible D gene (5 bases). The germline CDR1 and CDR2 sequences are LGHNA and YNFKEQ. V was cut by 7 bases and J by 4 bases, with 19 bases left in between. The CDR3 is 16 residues long. CDR3 nucleotides: TGTGCCAGCAACCTCCCTCCGGCGGACATCACCGGGGAGCTGTTTTTT. Its translation is CASNLPPADITGELFF.

The chain uses TRBV19 and TRBJ1-1, with no clear D. The CDR3 runs 14 residues. The germline V gene has CDR1 LNHDA and CDR2 SQIVND (reference sequence). V was shortened by 3 bases and J by 5 bases, with 13 bases between the two germline ends. CDR3 nucleotides: TGTGCCAGTAGTATTGGCCCGGGTGGTACTGAAGCTTTCTTT. This codes for CASSIGPGGTEAFF.

This chain joins TRBV7-2 and TRBJ2-3; D may be TRBD1 or TRBD2 (6 bases each). CDR1 SGHTA and CDR2 FQGNSA come from the germline V gene. This CDR3 spans 16 amino acids. Trimming took off 1 base at V and 1 base at J, with 12 bases between the two ends. Written as DNA, the CDR3 is TGTGCCAGCAGCTTAGACCGGGGGCGGGGCACAGATACGCAGTATTTT. Amino acid sequence: CASSLDRGRGTDTQYF.